This TCR beta chain was retrieved from a study of PD-1 blockade in classical Hodgkin lymphoma. Study-wide results and caveats: Healthy donors were reported to have higher baseline TCR diversity than newly diagnosed patients.

The V gene's germline CDR1 is MNHNY and CDR2 SVGAGI (reference sequence). The CDR3 extends over 16 amino acids. V shed 6 bases and J 4 bases; nucleotides not matched to a gene: 9. This sample's time point: newly diagnosed, previously untreated cHL patient sample. CD4+ T cells were purified from thawed PBMCs by magnetic negative selection. On this clone: The target antigen is unknown.

Profiled with immunoSEQ multiplex PCR; TCRdb holds only in-frame clones, not every one. The table shows some 34,000 clones, with approximately 90% occurring only once. This chain joins TRBV6-6 and TRBJ2-5; 12 bases agree with TRBD2. The sample was CD4+ T cells from blood. The TCR was taken from a human donor with classical Hodgkin lymphoma. The CDR3 here is CASRTMTSGRRETQYF. CDR3 bases: TGTGCCAGCAGGACTATGACTAGCGGGAGACGAGAGACCCAGTACTTC.